These T cell receptor beta chains were read from a single sample in a study of T-cell memory formation after mild COVID-19. MiXCR was run by TCRdb on the 5' RACE reads, yielding one entry per CDR3 protein. The sample holds 400,000 to 550,000 distinct CDR3 sequences, around a quarter seen once. The sequenced sample was PBMCs or a T cell subset sorted from them (not recorded which). The receptors were gathered from an adult woman who had mild COVID-19 (a few samples of this study predate the infection). Cell type and time point are not known. The CDR3 runs from the conserved cysteine through the conserved F or W. D genes are given only for firm matches. Some rows mark clone size as missing; the rest say once, few, many or name a class of expanded clone.

j_call clone_size v_call d_call cdr3_aa cdr3_nt
TRBJ2-1 NA TRBV3-1 TRBD2 CASRRTSARSYNEQFF TGTGCCAGCAGACGGACTAGCGCCCGCTCCTACAATGAGCAGTTCTTC
TRBJ2-2 NA TRBV6-2/TRBV6-3 NA CASSYSIGRTGELFF TGTGCCAGCAGTTACTCGATAGGCCGTACCGGGGAGCTGTTTTTT
TRBJ2-5 NA TRBV5-1 TRBD1 CASRPGQGETQYF TGCGCCAGCAGGCCCGGACAGGGAGAGACCCAGTACTTC
TRBJ2-5 NA TRBV5-1 NA CASSRQGGEETQYF TGCGCCAGCAGCCGACAGGGAGGCGAAGAGACCCAGTACTTC
TRBJ2-2 few TRBV18 NA CASSPRQADTGELFF TGTGCCAGCTCACCAAGGCAGGCCGACACCGGGGAGCTGTTTTTT
TRBJ2-1 NA TRBV11-3 NA CASSKHLKGGNEQFF TGTGCCAGCAGCAAACACCTTAAGGGTGGCAATGAGCAGTTCTTC
TRBJ2-1 NA TRBV21-1 NA CASSKHNPTGTYNEQFF TGTGCCAGCAGCAAACACAATCCGACAGGGACTTACAATGAGCAGTTCTTC
TRBJ1-4 few TRBV5-1 NA CASSLFPGMNEKLFF TGCGCCAGCAGCTTGTTTCCAGGGATGAACGAAAAACTGTTTTTT
TRBJ2-1 NA TRBV20-1 TRBD2 CSASIAGVSTEQFF TGCAGTGCTTCTATAGCGGGAGTTTCTACTGAGCAGTTCTTC
TRBJ1-1 few TRBV7-9 NA CASSLESIGRNTEAFF TGTGCCAGCAGCCTAGAGAGTATAGGCAGGAACACTGAAGCTTTCTTT
TRBJ1-6 few TRBV4-3 TRBD1 CASSQGDRNNSPLHF TGCGCCAGCAGCCAAGGGGACAGAAATAATTCACCCCTCCACTTT
TRBJ2-6 NA TRBV6-6 NA CASTIDSTGANVLTF TGTGCCAGCACTATAGACAGTACTGGGGCCAACGTCCTGACTTTC
TRBJ1-5 NA TRBV6-5 NA CASSSVNNQPQHF TGTGCCAGCAGTTCGGTCAACAATCAGCCCCAGCATTTT
TRBJ1-1 few TRBV18 NA CASSPTDSVNTEAFF TGTGCCAGCTCACCAACGGACAGCGTGAACACTGAAGCTTTCTTT
TRBJ2-3 NA TRBV7-2 TRBD2 CATAPPGLAGPTDTQYF TGTGCCACCGCACCACCAGGACTAGCGGGACCCACAGATACGCAGTATTTT
TRBJ2-7 few TRBV7-2 NA CASSHGEEQYF TGTGCCAGCAGCCACGGCGAGGAGCAGTACTTC
TRBJ2-2 NA TRBV25-1 TRBD1 CASSGLQGAQTGELFF TGTGCCAGCAGTGGCCTACAGGGGGCGCAGACCGGGGAGCTGTTTTTT
TRBJ1-5 few TRBV4-1 NA CASSQDWVSNQPQHF TGCGCCAGCAGCCAAGACTGGGTTAGCAATCAGCCCCAGCATTTT
TRBJ2-1 few TRBV6-2/TRBV6-3 NA CASSYPGLNGGYNEQFF TGTGCCAGCAGTTACCCGGGACTGAACGGGGGTTACAATGAGCAGTTCTTC
TRBJ1-1 NA TRBV24-1 NA CATSLQGNTEAFF TGTGCCACCAGCCTTCAGGGGAACACTGAAGCTTTCTTT
TRBJ2-7 few TRBV2 NA CASSATSNEQYF TGTGCCAGCAGTGCTACGAGTAACGAGCAGTACTTC
TRBJ1-2 few TRBV20-1 TRBD1 CSTVAGGVGYGYTF TGCAGTACCGTGGCAGGGGGCGTCGGCTATGGCTACACCTTC
TRBJ2-3 NA TRBV20-1 NA CSARDRVGQSSTDTQYF TGCAGTGCTAGAGATCGAGTAGGACAGTCTAGCACAGATACGCAGTATTTT
TRBJ1-1 NA TRBV12-3/TRBV12-4 NA CASSAGGGEAFF TGTGCCAGCAGCGCCGGGGGAGGTGAAGCTTTCTTT
TRBJ1-2 few TRBV12-3/TRBV12-4 NA CASSLLGYGYTF TGTGCCAGCAGTCTCCTAGGGTATGGCTACACCTTC
TRBJ2-5 few TRBV27 TRBD2 CASSSMGLGETQYF TGTGCCAGCAGTAGTATGGGACTAGGGGAGACCCAGTACTTC